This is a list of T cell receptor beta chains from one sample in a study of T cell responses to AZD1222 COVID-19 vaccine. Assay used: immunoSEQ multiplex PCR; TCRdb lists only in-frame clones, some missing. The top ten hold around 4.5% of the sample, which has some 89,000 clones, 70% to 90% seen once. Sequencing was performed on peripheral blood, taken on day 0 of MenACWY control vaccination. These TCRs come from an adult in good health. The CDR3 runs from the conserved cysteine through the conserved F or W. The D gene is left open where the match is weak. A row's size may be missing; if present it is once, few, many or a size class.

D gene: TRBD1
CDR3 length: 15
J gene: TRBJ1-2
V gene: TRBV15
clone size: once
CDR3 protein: CATSRGRRQGDGYTF
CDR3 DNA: TGTGCCACCAGCAGAGGCCGACGACAGGGGGATGGCTACACCTTC

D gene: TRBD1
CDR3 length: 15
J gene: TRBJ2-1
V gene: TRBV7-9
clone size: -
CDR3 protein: CASSLQTGAFREQFF
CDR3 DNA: TGTGCCAGCAGCTTACAGACAGGGGCATTTCGTGAGCAGTTCTTC

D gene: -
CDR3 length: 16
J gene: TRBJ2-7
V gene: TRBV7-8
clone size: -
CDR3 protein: CASSLTGYSSSYEQYF
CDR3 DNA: TGTGCCAGCAGCTTAACTGGGTACTCCTCCTCCTACGAGCAGTACTTC

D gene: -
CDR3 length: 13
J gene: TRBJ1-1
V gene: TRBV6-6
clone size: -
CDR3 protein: CASTSGVWTEAFF
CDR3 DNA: TGTGCCAGCACCTCAGGGGTTTGGACTGAAGCTTTCTTT

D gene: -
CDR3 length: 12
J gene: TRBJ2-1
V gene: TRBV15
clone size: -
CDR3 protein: CATSRPTGPQFF
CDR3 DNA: TGTGCCACCAGCAGACCGACGGGTCCCCAGTTCTTC

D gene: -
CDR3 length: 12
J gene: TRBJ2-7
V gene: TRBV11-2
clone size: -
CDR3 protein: CASSSDGYEQYF
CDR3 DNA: TGTGCCAGCAGTTCTGACGGCTACGAGCAGTACTTC

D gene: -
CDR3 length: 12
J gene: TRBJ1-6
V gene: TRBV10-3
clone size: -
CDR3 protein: CAISGLDSPLHF
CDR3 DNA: TGTGCCATCAGTGGTCTTGATTCACCCCTCCACTTT

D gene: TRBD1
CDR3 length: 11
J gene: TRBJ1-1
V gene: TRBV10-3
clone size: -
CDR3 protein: CAISTGGEAFF
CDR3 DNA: TGTGCCATCAGTACAGGGGGCGAAGCTTTCTTT

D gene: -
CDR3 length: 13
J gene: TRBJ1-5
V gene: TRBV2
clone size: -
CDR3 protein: CASSVNSNQPQHF
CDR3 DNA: TGTGCCAGCAGTGTAAATAGCAATCAGCCCCAGCATTTT

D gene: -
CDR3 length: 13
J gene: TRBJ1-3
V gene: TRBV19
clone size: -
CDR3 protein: CASSPKGGNTIYF
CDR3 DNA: TGTGCCAGTAGTCCTAAAGGCGGAAACACCATATATTTT

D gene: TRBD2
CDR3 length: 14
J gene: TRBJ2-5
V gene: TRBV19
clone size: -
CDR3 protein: CASSFSGTKETQYF
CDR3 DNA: TGTGCCAGTAGCTTCTCCGGGACTAAAGAGACCCAGTACTTC

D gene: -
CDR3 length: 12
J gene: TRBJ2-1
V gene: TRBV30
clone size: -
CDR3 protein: CALELQGDEQFF
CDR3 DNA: TGTGCCTTGGAGTTACAGGGAGATGAGCAGTTCTTC

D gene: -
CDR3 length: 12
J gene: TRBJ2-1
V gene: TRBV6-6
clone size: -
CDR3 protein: CASSYMGHEQFF
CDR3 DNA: TGTGCCAGCAGTTATATGGGGCATGAGCAGTTCTTC

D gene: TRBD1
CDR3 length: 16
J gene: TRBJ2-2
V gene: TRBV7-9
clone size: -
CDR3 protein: CASSLRGQGAAGELFF
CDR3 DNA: TGTGCCAGCAGCTTAAGGGGCCAGGGGGCGGCCGGGGAGCTGTTTTTT

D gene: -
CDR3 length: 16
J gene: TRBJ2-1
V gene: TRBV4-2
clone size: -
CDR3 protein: CASSQVKGEGRDEQFF
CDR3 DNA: TGTGCCAGCAGCCAAGTTAAGGGGGAGGGCCGGGATGAGCAGTTCTTC

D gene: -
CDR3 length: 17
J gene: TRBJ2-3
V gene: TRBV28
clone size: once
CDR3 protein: CASSSRQTQTKRDTQYF
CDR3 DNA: TGTGCCAGCAGTTCGCGACAGACCCAAACTAAGAGAGATACGCAGTATTTT

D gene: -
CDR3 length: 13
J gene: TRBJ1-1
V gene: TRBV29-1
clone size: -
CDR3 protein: CSVERTANTEAFF
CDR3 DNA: TGCAGCGTTGAACGGACGGCGAACACTGAAGCTTTCTTT

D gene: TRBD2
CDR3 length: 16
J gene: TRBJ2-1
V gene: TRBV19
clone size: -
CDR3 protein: CASSTGTSGSYNEQFF
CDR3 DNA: TGTGCCAGTAGTACAGGGACTAGCGGGAGCTACAATGAGCAGTTCTTC

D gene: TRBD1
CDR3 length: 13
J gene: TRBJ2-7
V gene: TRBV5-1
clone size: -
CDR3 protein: CASRPGQGFEQYF
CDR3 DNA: TGCGCCAGCAGACCGGGACAGGGGTTCGAGCAGTACTTC

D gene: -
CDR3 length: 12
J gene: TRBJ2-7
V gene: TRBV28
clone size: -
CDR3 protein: CASSPVFYEQYF
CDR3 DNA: TGTGCCAGCAGTCCAGTATTCTACGAGCAGTACTTC

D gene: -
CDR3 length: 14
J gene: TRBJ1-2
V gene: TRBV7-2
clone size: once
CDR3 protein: CASSLGSLFYGYTF
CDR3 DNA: TGTGCCAGCAGCTTGGGCAGTCTCTTCTATGGCTACACCTTC

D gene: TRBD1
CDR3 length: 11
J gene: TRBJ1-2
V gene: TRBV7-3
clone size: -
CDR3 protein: CASSSDRDYTF
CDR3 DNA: TGTGCCAGCAGCTCGGACAGGGACTACACCTTC

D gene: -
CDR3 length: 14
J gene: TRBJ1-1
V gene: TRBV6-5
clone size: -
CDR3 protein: CASTLHLGEVGAFF
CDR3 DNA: TGTGCCAGCACACTACATCTCGGGGAGGTAGGAGCTTTCTTT

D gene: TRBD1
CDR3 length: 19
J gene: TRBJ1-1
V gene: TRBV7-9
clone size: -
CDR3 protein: CASSLSPGQGQYSYTEAFF
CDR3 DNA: TGTGCCAGCAGCTTATCGCCGGGACAGGGGCAATACTCGTACACTGAAGCTTTCTTT

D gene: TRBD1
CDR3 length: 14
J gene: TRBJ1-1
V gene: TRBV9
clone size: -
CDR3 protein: CASSARDRGTEAFF
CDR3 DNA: TGTGCCAGCAGCGCCAGAGACAGGGGAACTGAAGCTTTCTTT

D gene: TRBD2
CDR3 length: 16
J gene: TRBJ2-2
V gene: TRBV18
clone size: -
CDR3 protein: CASSPRRGVNTGELFF
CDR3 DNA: TGTGCCAGCTCACCACGTCGGGGGGTGAACACCGGGGAGCTGTTTTTT

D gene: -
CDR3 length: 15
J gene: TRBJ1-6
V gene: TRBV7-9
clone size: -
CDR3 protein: CASSFTLDSNSPLHF
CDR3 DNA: TGTGCCAGCAGCTTTACCCTGGACAGTAATTCACCCCTCCACTTT

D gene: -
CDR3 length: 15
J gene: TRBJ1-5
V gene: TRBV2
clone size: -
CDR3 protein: CASSEWPADDQPQHF
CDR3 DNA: TGTGCCAGCAGTGAATGGCCGGCGGACGATCAGCCCCAGCATTTT

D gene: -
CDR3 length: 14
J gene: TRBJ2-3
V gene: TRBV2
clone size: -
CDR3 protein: CASSGPGGTDTQYF
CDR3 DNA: TGTGCCAGCAGTGGTCCGGGAGGCACAGATACGCAGTATTTT

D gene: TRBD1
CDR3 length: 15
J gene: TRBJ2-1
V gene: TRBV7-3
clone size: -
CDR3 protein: CASSRGRIPLEGQFF
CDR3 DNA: TGTGCCAGCAGCAGGGGGCGTATTCCTCTTGAGGGGCAGTTCTTC

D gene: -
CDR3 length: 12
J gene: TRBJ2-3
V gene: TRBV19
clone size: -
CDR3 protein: CASQQGTDTQYF
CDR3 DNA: TGTGCCAGCCAACAGGGCACAGATACGCAGTATTTT

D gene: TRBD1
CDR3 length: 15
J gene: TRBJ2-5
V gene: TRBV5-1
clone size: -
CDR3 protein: CASSRTRTGQETQYF
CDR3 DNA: TGCGCCAGCAGCCGAACAAGGACAGGACAAGAGACCCAGTACTTC

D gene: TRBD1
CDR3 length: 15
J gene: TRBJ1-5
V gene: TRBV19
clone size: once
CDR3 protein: CATSESGQGWQPQHF
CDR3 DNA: TGTGCCACTTCCGAATCGGGACAGGGATGGCAGCCCCAGCATTTT

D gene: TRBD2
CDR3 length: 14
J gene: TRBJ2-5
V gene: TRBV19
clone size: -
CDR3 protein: CASKPSGRRETQYF
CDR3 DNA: TGTGCCAGTAAGCCTAGCGGGAGGCGAGAGACCCAGTACTTC

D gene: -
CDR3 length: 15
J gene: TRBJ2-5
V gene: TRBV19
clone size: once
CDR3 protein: CASSTHHQGQETQYF
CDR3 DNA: TGTGCCAGTAGTACTCATCACCAGGGTCAAGAGACCCAGTACTTC

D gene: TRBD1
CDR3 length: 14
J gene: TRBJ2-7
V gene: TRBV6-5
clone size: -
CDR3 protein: CASSRGQGAYEQYF
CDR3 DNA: TGTGCCAGCAGTAGGGGACAGGGAGCCTACGAGCAGTACTTC

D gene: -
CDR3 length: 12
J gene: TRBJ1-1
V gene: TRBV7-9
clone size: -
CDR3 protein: CASSPTYTEAFF
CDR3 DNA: TGTGCCAGCAGTCCCACCTACACTGAAGCTTTCTTT

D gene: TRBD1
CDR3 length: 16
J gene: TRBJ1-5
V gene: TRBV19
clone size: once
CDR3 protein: CASSILVGTGYQPQHF
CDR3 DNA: TGTGCCAGTAGTATACTCGTGGGGACAGGGTATCAGCCCCAGCATTTT

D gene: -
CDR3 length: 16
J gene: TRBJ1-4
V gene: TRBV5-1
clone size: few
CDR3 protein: CASSLALAWEGEKLFF
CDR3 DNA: TGCGCCAGCAGCTTGGCCCTGGCGTGGGAGGGGGAAAAACTGTTTTTT

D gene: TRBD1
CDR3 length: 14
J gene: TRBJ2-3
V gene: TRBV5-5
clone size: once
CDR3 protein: CASSPGTGWDTQYF
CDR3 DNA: TGTGCCAGCAGCCCCGGGACAGGGTGGGATACGCAGTATTTT

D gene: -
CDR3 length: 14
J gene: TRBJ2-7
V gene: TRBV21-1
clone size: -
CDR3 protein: CASTGPGRADEQYF
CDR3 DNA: TGTGCCAGCACGGGACCCGGGAGGGCGGACGAGCAGTACTTC

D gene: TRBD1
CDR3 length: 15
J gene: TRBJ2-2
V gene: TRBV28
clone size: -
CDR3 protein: CASDNRDRGIGELFF
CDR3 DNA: TGTGCCAGCGATAACCGGGACAGGGGAATCGGGGAGCTGTTTTTT